This T cell receptor (beta chain) was identified in a study of blood T cells in healthy people across ages. General study findings and limits: One million T cells yielded diversity estimates that were considered underestimates.

With a J-beta primer mix and a sample-barcoded 5' primer, a second PCR ran about 7 to 11 cycles. In TCRdb, the 5' RACE reads were re-called with MiXCR into one record per CDR3 protein. The sample holds about 780,000 distinct CDR3 sequences, about 45% seen once. Donors gave around 10 milliliters of peripheral blood apiece. This CDR3 region has 14 residues. V lost 7 bases and J lost 6, with 22 bases in between. Germline V gene data show CDR1 as SQVTM and CDR2 as ANQGSEA. This clonotype was counted a few times. Its antigen is not known. The chain links TRBV29-1 to TRBJ2-7; D is ambiguous. The sample comprised blood. The receptor was derived from an elderly man in good health. CDR3 nucleotide sequence: TGCAGCGCCATCCCACTCAGCGCCCTTGGCGAGCAGTACTTC. It encodes CSAIPLSALGEQYF.